What follows describes a single TCR beta chain. These data come from a study of blood T cell repertoires in COVID-19. Per the original data handling: Estimation of nucleated cell counts was performed using reference gene primer amplification. Only in-frame clones appear in the TCRdb table, and some are missing; sequencing was by immunoSEQ multiplex PCR. V, J and clone size reflect that table, while D and trimming were determined from the DNA. The sample has some 670,000 clones; 85% to 90% are singletons. V dropped 3 bases and J dropped 4; count of bases not matched to a gene: 11. Germline V gives CDR1 SQVTM, CDR2 ANQGSEA. The CDR3 loop spans 15 amino acids.

This rearrangement joins TRBV29-1 to TRBJ1-1; 7 bases fit TRBD1. This clonotype originated in a woman aged 18-35 years with acute or convalescent COVID-19. Sequenced: peripheral blood. The CDR3: CSVEVRVTGSTEAFF. CDR3 in DNA: TGCAGCGTTGAGGTCCGGGTGACAGGGAGCACTGAAGCTTTCTTT.